This is a list of T cell receptor beta chains from one sample in a study of blood T cell repertoires in COVID-19. This table comes from immunoSEQ multiplex PCR, and its TCRdb copy is limited to in-frame clones, with some not included. The sample consists of about 78,000 clones, over 75% of them appearing once. The sequencing input was peripheral blood. The source is a human donor in a cohort sampled during active COVID-19. CDR3s include the opening cysteine and the closing phenylalanine or tryptophan. The D gene is left open where the match is weak. Some rows have no size entry. The others give once, few or many, or a class for an expanded clone.

CDR3 DNA: TGTGCCAGCTCCGTTTTCGCGGAGACCCAGTACTTC; CDR3 protein: CASSVFAETQYF; V gene: TRBV3-1/TRBV3-2; J gene: TRBJ2-5; clone size: few; D gene: -
CDR3 DNA: TGTGCCATCAGGGGGGGACAGGGGAGCTACGAGCAGTACTTC; CDR3 protein: CAIRGGQGSYEQYF; V gene: TRBV10-3; J gene: TRBJ2-7; clone size: -; D gene: TRBD1
CDR3 DNA: TGTGCCAGCAGCTTAGATCAGGCGAGATCCCAAGCCGGGGCCAACGTCCTGACTTTC; CDR3 protein: CASSLDQARSQAGANVLTF; V gene: TRBV11-2; J gene: TRBJ2-6; clone size: -; D gene: -
CDR3 DNA: TGTGCCAGCAGCAGGGGGGAACAGCCCCAGCATTTT; CDR3 protein: CASSRGEQPQHF; V gene: TRBV2; J gene: TRBJ1-5; clone size: -; D gene: TRBD1
CDR3 DNA: TGTGCCAGCAGTCCTTGGGGGGGAAACACTGAAGCTTTCTTT; CDR3 protein: CASSPWGGNTEAFF; V gene: TRBV2; J gene: TRBJ1-1; clone size: -; D gene: -
CDR3 DNA: TGTGCCAGCTCTCCCTATCAACAGGGAACTAATGAAAAACTGTTTTTT; CDR3 protein: CASSPYQQGTNEKLFF; V gene: TRBV18; J gene: TRBJ1-4; clone size: -; D gene: -
CDR3 DNA: TGTGCCAGCAGGTGGACAGCCTTTGGCAATTCACCCCTCCACTTT; CDR3 protein: CASRWTAFGNSPLHF; V gene: TRBV27; J gene: TRBJ1-6; clone size: once; D gene: -
CDR3 DNA: TGTGCCAGCAGCCGGGAGGGACAGGGCCCTTACGAGCAGTACTTC; CDR3 protein: CASSREGQGPYEQYF; V gene: TRBV2; J gene: TRBJ2-7; clone size: -; D gene: -
CDR3 DNA: TGTGCCAGCAGTGCCCAGGCAACAGGGGCACTGGATACGCAGTATTTT; CDR3 protein: CASSAQATGALDTQYF; V gene: TRBV6-1; J gene: TRBJ2-3; clone size: -; D gene: TRBD1
CDR3 DNA: TGTGCCAGTACACCGCGGGGACAGGGACACACCATATATTTT; CDR3 protein: CASTPRGQGHTIYF; V gene: TRBV19; J gene: TRBJ1-3; clone size: -; D gene: TRBD1
CDR3 DNA: TGCGCCAGCAGTACGACCCTCGGGCAGCCCCAGCATTTT; CDR3 protein: CASSTTLGQPQHF; V gene: TRBV5-1; J gene: TRBJ1-5; clone size: -; D gene: -
CDR3 DNA: TGTGCCAGCAGTTACTCGCGGGGACTACCAACCACTAAAGAGACCCAGTACTTC; CDR3 protein: CASSYSRGLPTTKETQYF; V gene: TRBV6-2/TRBV6-3; J gene: TRBJ2-5; clone size: -; D gene: TRBD2
CDR3 DNA: TGTGCCAGCACCCTTGGACAGTTTTCCTACGAGCAGTACTTC; CDR3 protein: CASTLGQFSYEQYF; V gene: TRBV11-3; J gene: TRBJ2-7; clone size: -; D gene: -
CDR3 DNA: TGTGCCAGCAGCTTAGACAGGTCGAACACTGAAGCTTTCTTT; CDR3 protein: CASSLDRSNTEAFF; V gene: TRBV7-9; J gene: TRBJ1-1; clone size: -; D gene: -
CDR3 DNA: TGCAGTGCTAGTCCGGTCTCCAGTGGGGAGAGCGTGCAGTACTTC; CDR3 protein: CSASPVSSGESVQYF; V gene: TRBV20-1; J gene: TRBJ2-7; clone size: -; D gene: -
CDR3 DNA: TGTGCCAGCAGCGCGGAAAAAGGGACACAGAGCCGTTCACCCCTCCACTTT; CDR3 protein: CASSAEKGTQSRSPLHF; V gene: TRBV7-2; J gene: TRBJ1-6; clone size: -; D gene: -
CDR3 DNA: TGCGCCAGCAGCCAAGAGGGGAGGACAGGCGTTCAGCCCCAGCATTTT; CDR3 protein: CASSQEGRTGVQPQHF; V gene: TRBV4-1; J gene: TRBJ1-5; clone size: -; D gene: TRBD1
CDR3 DNA: TGTGCCTGTACCCTAGCGGGGTCCACCACGCAGTATTTT; CDR3 protein: CACTLAGSTTQYF; V gene: TRBV30; J gene: TRBJ2-3; clone size: -; D gene: TRBD2
CDR3 DNA: TGTGCCACCAGTGATCGGGGGTTCGATGAGCAGTTCTTC; CDR3 protein: CATSDRGFDEQFF; V gene: TRBV24-1; J gene: TRBJ2-1; clone size: once; D gene: -
CDR3 DNA: TGTGCCAGTAGAGGGGACGGGACAGGGTGGTATGGCTACACCTTC; CDR3 protein: CASRGDGTGWYGYTF; V gene: TRBV19; J gene: TRBJ1-2; clone size: -; D gene: TRBD1
CDR3 DNA: TGTGCCAGCGGCAGGGGGACGGAGGTCGGAAGCTACACCTTC; CDR3 protein: CASGRGTEVGSYTF; V gene: TRBV6-5; J gene: TRBJ1-2; clone size: -; D gene: TRBD1
CDR3 DNA: TGTGCCAGCAGTTTATGGCGGGGCAATCAGCCCCAGCATTTT; CDR3 protein: CASSLWRGNQPQHF; V gene: TRBV27; J gene: TRBJ1-5; clone size: -; D gene: -
CDR3 DNA: TGTGCCAGCAGCCGGGGACAGGGGCAAAACATTCAGTACTTC; CDR3 protein: CASSRGQGQNIQYF; V gene: TRBV7-3; J gene: TRBJ2-4; clone size: -; D gene: TRBD1
CDR3 DNA: TGCGCCAGCAGCCAAGGGCTCTACACAGGTAGCTCCTACGAGCAGTACTTC; CDR3 protein: CASSQGLYTGSSYEQYF; V gene: TRBV4-3; J gene: TRBJ2-7; clone size: -; D gene: -
CDR3 DNA: TGTGCCACCAGCAGAGATTTAGAAGATGAGCAGTTCTTC; CDR3 protein: CATSRDLEDEQFF; V gene: TRBV15; J gene: TRBJ2-1; clone size: -; D gene: -
CDR3 DNA: TGTGCCAGCAGCTCGCCCGAGACTGGAGACGGCACAGATACGCAGTATTTT; CDR3 protein: CASSSPETGDGTDTQYF; V gene: TRBV9; J gene: TRBJ2-3; clone size: -; D gene: -
CDR3 DNA: TGTGCCTGGAGGGGGGGGGCAGCTAATGAAAAACTGTTTTTT; CDR3 protein: CAWRGGAANEKLFF; V gene: TRBV30; J gene: TRBJ1-4; clone size: -; D gene: -
CDR3 DNA: TGTGCCAGCTCACCGCGGCAAGGGGGCAAAGACTATGGCTACACCTTC; CDR3 protein: CASSPRQGGKDYGYTF; V gene: TRBV18; J gene: TRBJ1-2; clone size: -; D gene: TRBD1
CDR3 DNA: TGTGCCAGTATTGACCGGACCGGGACAGGGGGAGAACAGCCCCAGCATTTT; CDR3 protein: CASIDRTGTGGEQPQHF; V gene: TRBV19; J gene: TRBJ1-5; clone size: -; D gene: TRBD1
CDR3 DNA: TGTGCCAGCGTCGGGGCTGGAAACACCATATATTTT; CDR3 protein: CASVGAGNTIYF; V gene: TRBV5-4; J gene: TRBJ1-3; clone size: -; D gene: -
CDR3 DNA: TGTGCCTGGAGCCCCAGGGGGCCGAACTACGAGCAGTACTTC; CDR3 protein: CAWSPRGPNYEQYF; V gene: TRBV30; J gene: TRBJ2-7; clone size: -; D gene: TRBD1
CDR3 DNA: TGTGCCAGTAGTAGAGGAGGACCTTACTCCTACAATGAGCAGTTCTTC; CDR3 protein: CASSRGGPYSYNEQFF; V gene: TRBV19; J gene: TRBJ2-1; clone size: -; D gene: -
CDR3 DNA: TGCGCCAGCAGCCAAGATGGTCTGGGGTCGGGAGAAAAACTGTTTTTT; CDR3 protein: CASSQDGLGSGEKLFF; V gene: TRBV4-3; J gene: TRBJ1-4; clone size: -; D gene: -
CDR3 DNA: TGTGCCAGCAGCGCTCTCGGGGGGAGTTACGAGCAGTACTTC; CDR3 protein: CASSALGGSYEQYF; V gene: TRBV9; J gene: TRBJ2-7; clone size: -; D gene: TRBD2
CDR3 DNA: TGCGCCAGCAGCTTGATCGGCGGGGGGCCCTCGGGCGGGGAGCTGTTTTTT; CDR3 protein: CASSLIGGGPSGGELFF; V gene: TRBV5-1; J gene: TRBJ2-2; clone size: -; D gene: TRBD2
CDR3 DNA: TGTGCCAGCAGCTTAGATCCAGGGGTTGTCTCTGAAGCTTTCTTT; CDR3 protein: CASSLDPGVVSEAFF; V gene: TRBV11-3; J gene: TRBJ1-1; clone size: -; D gene: -
CDR3 DNA: TGTGCCAGCAGCTATCGGGACAGGTCCACTGAAGCTTTCTTT; CDR3 protein: CASSYRDRSTEAFF; V gene: TRBV7-9; J gene: TRBJ1-1; clone size: -; D gene: TRBD1
CDR3 DNA: TGCGCCAGCAGCCAAGTCCGGGGTCAAGAGACCCAGTACTTC; CDR3 protein: CASSQVRGQETQYF; V gene: TRBV4-1; J gene: TRBJ2-5; clone size: -; D gene: -
CDR3 DNA: TGTGCCAGCAGTTACTCCGTGGGGGGATTGAACACTGAAGCTTTCTTT; CDR3 protein: CASSYSVGGLNTEAFF; V gene: TRBV6-2/TRBV6-3; J gene: TRBJ1-1; clone size: -; D gene: -
CDR3 DNA: TGTGCCAGCAGCTTGGATGGGAGAGGAAGCTATGGCTACACCTTC; CDR3 protein: CASSLDGRGSYGYTF; V gene: TRBV5-4; J gene: TRBJ1-2; clone size: -; D gene: -
CDR3 DNA: TGTGCCAGCAGCTTAGCTAGCGGGGGCTCCCCAGTGAATGAGCAGTTCTTC; CDR3 protein: CASSLASGGSPVNEQFF; V gene: TRBV11-2; J gene: TRBJ2-1; clone size: -; D gene: TRBD2
CDR3 DNA: TGTGCCAGCAGCGCCCGATCCACGCCGGGACAGGGCTCTGGAAACACCATATATTTT; CDR3 protein: CASSARSTPGQGSGNTIYF; V gene: TRBV9; J gene: TRBJ1-3; clone size: -; D gene: TRBD1
CDR3 DNA: TGTGCCAGCTCACCTACAGGGGCGGTGAGCTCCTACGAGCAGTACTTC; CDR3 protein: CASSPTGAVSSYEQYF; V gene: TRBV18; J gene: TRBJ2-7; clone size: -; D gene: TRBD1
CDR3 DNA: TGTGCCAGCAGCTTGGGGGAGACAGGCACGAACACTGAAGCTTTCTTT; CDR3 protein: CASSLGETGTNTEAFF; V gene: TRBV5-4; J gene: TRBJ1-1; clone size: -; D gene: -
CDR3 DNA: TGCGCCAGCAGTGAATATAGCGGGGGGACCTACAATGAGCAGTTCTTC; CDR3 protein: CASSEYSGGTYNEQFF; V gene: TRBV10-1; J gene: TRBJ2-1; clone size: -; D gene: TRBD2
CDR3 DNA: TGCGCCAGCAGCCAACCTCCCGGGACAGGGGGCGAGAACACTGAAGCTTTCTTT; CDR3 protein: CASSQPPGTGGENTEAFF; V gene: TRBV4-1; J gene: TRBJ1-1; clone size: -; D gene: TRBD1